This entry lists 11 T cell receptor beta chains sequenced from one sample in a study of CXCR3-negative and CXCR3-positive naive CD8 T cells (dated by TCRdb to between 2018 and 2020). Sequencing was performed on a NextSeq 550. The Human TCR Profiling Kit (MiLaboratory) was used to prepare UMI-labeled 5' RACE TRB cDNA libraries. After the reads were reprocessed by TCRdb, one entry was made per CDR3 protein sequence, with no DNA. This specimen's table enumerates about 43,000 distinct CDR3 sequences. Of the sample, roughly 14% falls within the top ten clones. Source material: memory CD8+ T cells from blood. This specimen's cell subset or site label, interpreted: conventional CD8+ memory T cells (TMEM), sorted as controls. The receptors were gathered from a human donor in good health. Some clones in this sample may be carry-over from other donors' samples.

J is TRBJ2-3 and V is TRBV24-1; the D call of TRBD2 rests on TCRdb alone, since no DNA is present to check it. The CDR3 sequence is 16 residues long. The V gene's germline CDR1 is KGHDR and CDR2 SFDVKD. CDR3 sequence: CATSEPSGMGPDTQYF.

The J gene is TRBJ2-5, the V gene TRBV4-1; TCRdb designates TRBD1, a call that cannot be tested without DNA. CDR1 is MGHRA, CDR2 YSYEKL, per germline. This CDR3 is 13 amino acids long. Here the CDR3 reads CASSQSGMETQYF.

V and J are TRBV15 and TRBJ2-7; TCRdb's D call, TRBD1, is unchecked because there is no DNA. In germline, CDR1 is LNHNV, CDR2 YYDKDF (reference sequence). The CDR3 contains 15 residues. CDR3 loop: CATSSGTGGSYEQYF.

CDR3 in amino acids: CASRTGTGRSYEQYF. V gene TRBV28 combines with J gene TRBJ2-7; the TCRdb call, TRBD1, lacks DNA for checking. The CDR3 runs 15 residues. Germline loops: CDR1 MDHEN, CDR2 SYDVKM.

This chain uses TRBV14 with TRBJ2-3; the TCRdb D gene call, TRBD2, has no DNA to confirm it. Germline V gene data show CDR1 as SGHDN and CDR2 as FVKESK. This CDR3 has 15 residues. The CDR3 protein is CASSQAGGPADTQYF.

This chain uses TRBV11-3 with TRBJ2-7. Germline V lookup: CDR1 SGHNT, CDR2 YENEEA. The CDR3 runs to 13 residues. The CDR3 loop reads CASSRQATYEQYF.

The CDR3 spells CASSPGLALINNEQFF. This chain joins TRBV5-1 and TRBJ2-1; TCRdb calls TRBD2, which cannot be checked without DNA. Germline V gene data show CDR1 as SGHRS and CDR2 as YFSETQ. There are 16 residues in the CDR3.

The chain joins TRBV4-1 to TRBJ1-2; the TCRdb call, TRBD1, lacks DNA for checking. This CDR3 is built from 14 residues. CDR1 MGHRA and CDR2 YSYEKL come from the germline V gene. The CDR3 loop reads CASSRPPGRRGGQF.

CDR3 in amino acids: CSATKTEPNTEAFF. V gene TRBV29-1 combines with J gene TRBJ1-1; TCRdb lists TRBD1, though no DNA is available to test this call. The CDR3 has 14 residues. CDR1 and CDR2 (germline): SQVTM, ANQGSEA.

The chain carries TRBV3-1 and TRBJ2-1; TCRdb gives TRBD1 as the D gene, but with no DNA this cannot be confirmed. The CDR3 runs 19 residues. CDR1 is LGHDT and CDR2 is YNNKEL in the germline V gene (reference sequence). CDR3 region: CASSPILGQARRSYNEQFF.

The chain is built from TRBV6-2 or TRBV6-3 and TRBJ2-2; TCRdb selects TRBD2, and the lack of DNA leaves this call unchecked. CDR3 length equals 17 residues. CDR1 MNHEY and CDR2 SVGEGT come from the germline V gene. CDR3 sequence reads: CASSYPTSGGPSGELFF.